The 28 T cell receptor beta chains listed next were all sequenced from one sample in a study of blood T cell repertoires in COVID-19. Assay used: immunoSEQ multiplex PCR; TCRdb lists only in-frame clones, some missing. This table holds around 100,000 clones, roughly 92% found once. Sequences were obtained from peripheral blood. Receptor source: a middle-aged man with active COVID-19.

The V call is TRBV12-3 or TRBV12-4, the J call TRBJ1-1; no firm D call. The ends were cut back, 3 bases at V and 2 bases at J, with 4 bases in the middle. This CDR3 has 12 residues. For the CDR3, the DNA is TGTGCCAGCAGTTTGGCCAACACTGAAGCTTTCTTT. The encoded protein is CASSLANTEAFF.

CDR3 bases: TGCGCCAGCAACGGGGATCTGAACACTGAAGCTTTCTTT. It translates to CASNGDLNTEAFF. The chain uses TRBV5-1 and TRBJ1-1, with D unclear. The germline V gene encodes CDR1 SGHRS and CDR2 YFSETQ. V lost 6 bases and J lost 0, with 9 bases in between. This CDR3 spans 13 amino acids.

V is TRBV9 and J is TRBJ2-1, with TRBD2 matching over 10 bases. Germline V gives CDR1 SGDLS, CDR2 YYNGEE. The CDR3 sequence is 14 residues long. The ends lost 5 bases at V and 6 bases at J; junction bases unmatched: 5. In DNA form, the CDR3 reads TGTGCCAGCAGTAAGGGACTAGCGAGCAATGAGCAGTTCTTC. Protein: CASSKGLASNEQFF.

The V call is TRBV4-2, the J call TRBJ1-4, with 10 positions matching TRBD1. The junction had 4 bases not matched to a gene; V was cut back by 3 bases and J by 3 bases. The CDR3 consists of 16 residues. Germline-derived CDR1 and CDR2 are LGHNA and YNFKEQ. CDR3: CASSQGQGRANEKLFF. CDR3 DNA: TGTGCCAGCAGCCAGGGACAGGGGCGGGCTAATGAAAAACTGTTTTTT.

The chain has TRBV6-6 and TRBJ2-1, with TRBD2 identical over 11 bases. J was trimmed by 7 bases and V by 6 bases; bases with no gene match: 8. Per germline, CDR1 MNHNY and CDR2 SVGAGI (reference sequence). The CDR3 is 15 residues long. This CDR3 reads CASSPLAGGENEQFF. Written as DNA, the CDR3 is TGTGCCAGCAGCCCTTTAGCGGGAGGGGAGAATGAGCAGTTCTTC.

V gene TRBV4-2 combines with J gene TRBJ1-2; D remains unclear. Deletions cut 0 bases from V and 4 bases from J, with 12 bases between. CDR3 length equals 15 residues. CDR1 and CDR2 from the germline V gene are LGHNA and YNFKEQ. The CDR3 nucleotides read TGTGCCAGCAGCCAAGAGGAGGGCTTAAGCTATGGCTACACCTTC. Translation gives CASSQEEGLSYGYTF.

The chain is built from TRBV9 and TRBJ2-2; D uncertain. V lost 3 bases, J lost 1 base, and 13 bases lay in between. Germline values: CDR1 SGDLS, CDR2 YYNGEE. The CDR3 sequence is 16 residues long. CDR3 amino acids: CASSGKHGGNTGELFF. CDR3 DNA sequence: TGTGCCAGCAGCGGTAAGCATGGCGGGAACACCGGGGAGCTGTTTTTT.

The CDR3 nucleotides read TGTGCCAGCAGCCTTCGACTAGCGGGTGGAAACACCGGGGAGCTGTTTTTT. Encoded protein: CASSLRLAGGNTGELFF. This chain links TRBV7-9 with TRBJ2-2; 10 positions match TRBD2. Trimming removed 5 bases from V and 2 bases from J; junction bases left unmatched: 8. Germline CDR1 and CDR2: SEHNR and FQNEAQ (reference sequence). The CDR3 spans 17 residues. Supplemented by reference TRBV7-9 and TRBJ2-2, the full variable domain reads DTGVSQNPRHKITKRGQNVTFRCDPISEHNRLYWYRQTLGQGPEFLTYFQNEAQLEKSRLLSDRFSAERPKGSFSTLEIQRTEQGDSAMYLCASSLRLAGGNTGELFFGEGSRLTVL.

The chain recombines TRBV18 with TRBJ2-5; 9 nucleotides match TRBD2. CDR1 and CDR2 from the germline V gene are KGHSH and LQKENI. The length of the CDR3 is 16 residues. V gave up 3 bases and J gave up 2 bases; unmatched junction bases: 7. In DNA form, the CDR3 reads TGTGCCAGCTCACCGCGACTAGCGGTCGGACAAGAGACCCAGTACTTC. It yields the protein CASSPRLAVGQETQYF.

The V call is TRBV12-3 or TRBV12-4, the J call TRBJ1-1; D gene ambiguous. Trimming left V 6 bases short and J 5 bases short, with 7 bases between. This CDR3 comprises 11 residues. CDR3 amino acids: CASSLYTEAFF. In DNA form, the CDR3 reads TGTGCCAGCAGCCTATATACTGAAGCTTTCTTT.

This clone came up once. The chain combines TRBV30 with TRBJ1-1; unclear D gene. The V end was cut by 3 bases, the J end by 0 bases, with 14 bases between. This CDR3 has 15 residues. The germline V gene encodes CDR1 GTSNPN and CDR2 SVGIG (reference sequence). CDR3 nucleotide sequence: TGTGCCTGGAGGGAGGGAAGGGTAGTGAACACTGAAGCTTTCTTT. Protein: CAWREGRVVNTEAFF.

This chain uses TRBV10-1 with TRBJ2-2; D perhaps matches TRBD1 (5 bases). The germline gives CDR1 WNHNN, CDR2 SYGVQD (reference sequence). Trimming pared 5 bases from V and 0 bases from J, leaving 13 bases between. The CDR3 loop spans 16 amino acids. CDR3 region: CASSSLRDPNTGELFF. CDR3 in DNA: TGCGCCAGCAGTTCGCTCAGGGATCCGAACACCGGGGAGCTGTTTTTT.

The chain is built from TRBV3-1 (or the pseudogene TRBV3-2) and TRBJ2-7, with D maybe TRBD2 (5 bases). Germline CDR1 is LGHDT and CDR2 is YNNKEL (reference sequence). Trimming stripped 4 bases from V and 5 bases from J, with 9 bases between. The CDR3 covers 12 residues. Here the CDR3 DNA reads TGTGCCAGCAGCCCGCCGGGAAACGAGCAGTACTTC. Translating gives CASSPPGNEQYF.

The gene calls are TRBV18 and TRBJ2-2; 9 bases align to TRBD1. This CDR3 comprises 14 residues. Germline CDR1 and CDR2: KGHSH and LQKENI. The V gene end was trimmed by 3 bases and the J gene end by 7 bases; junction bases not matched to a gene: 3. This chain's CDR3 is CASSPDRGRGELFF. The CDR3 bases are TGTGCCAGCTCACCGGACAGGGGCCGCGGGGAGCTGTTTTTT.

V is TRBV5-1 and J is TRBJ1-1; no clear D gene. The CDR3 spans 14 residues. V lost 2 bases and J lost 1, with 9 bases in between. Germline V CDR1 and CDR2: SGHRS, YFSETQ. In nucleotides, the CDR3 is TGCGCCAGCAGCTTCAGCGGGTGGAACACTGAAGCTTTCTTT. Protein sequence: CASSFSGWNTEAFF.

CDR3 protein: CASSDETGTNTGELFF. The DNA of the CDR3 is TGTGCCAGCAGTGATGAGACAGGGACGAACACCGGGGAGCTGTTTTTT. This chain links TRBV2 with TRBJ2-2; 7 nucleotides align to TRBD1. The CDR3 has 16 residues. J gave up 0 bases and V 3 bases, and 4 bases lay outside the gene matches. Per germline, CDR1 SNHLY and CDR2 FYNNEI.

The V call is TRBV2, the J call TRBJ2-7; TRBD1 is a possible D gene (7 bases). V dropped 4 bases and J dropped 0 bases, with 13 bases sitting between them. This CDR3 region has 15 residues. Germline V gene data show CDR1 as SNHLY and CDR2 as FYNNEI. The DNA for the CDR3 is TGTGCCAGCAGTGGCAGGGGGGTGGTCTCCTACGAGCAGTACGTC. As protein: CASSGRGVVSYEQYV.

The chain carries TRBV10-3 and TRBJ2-2, with 9 bases aligning to TRBD2. Losses at the gene ends were 0 bases for V and 2 bases for J; bases not matched to a gene: 1. The germline CDR1 and CDR2 sequences are ENHRY and SYGVKD. This CDR3 is built from 16 residues. The CDR3 spells CAISESGLANTGELFF. The CDR3 DNA sequence: TGTGCCATCAGTGAGTCGGGACTAGCCAACACCGGGGAGCTGTTTTTT.

This chain links TRBV29-1 with TRBJ2-1; 12 nucleotides match TRBD2. Germline CDR1 is SQVTM and CDR2 is ANQGSEA. This CDR3 has 16 residues. V lost 5 bases to trimming and J lost 5 bases; unmatched junction nucleotides: 10. The CDR3 DNA sequence: TGCAGCGTTAGTAGACTAGCGGGAGATTTGGACAATGAGCAGTTCTTC. Protein product: CSVSRLAGDLDNEQFF.

The chain employs TRBV5-1 and TRBJ2-1, with TRBD2 identical over 8 bases. Germline CDR1 reads SGHRS; CDR2 reads YFSETQ. J gave up 0 bases and V 3 bases, and 11 bases lay outside the gene matches. The CDR3 covers 18 residues. CDR3 bases: TGCGCCAGCAGCTCTAGAGCGGGAGTGGGTGGCTCCTACAATGAGCAGTTCTTC. It translates to CASSSRAGVGGSYNEQFF.

The chain combines TRBV19 with TRBJ2-3, with D tentatively TRBD2 (8 bases). This CDR3 spans 15 amino acids. Trimming cost V 4 bases and J 5 bases, with 16 bases left between them. Germline V gene lookup returns CDR1 LNHDA and CDR2 SQIVND (reference sequence). The CDR3 nucleotides read TGTGCCAGTAGTACGGGAGGGGGCGATGGAGATACGCAGTATTTT. Amino acid sequence: CASSTGGGDGDTQYF.

V gene TRBV2 combines with J gene TRBJ2-7; tentative D call: TRBD2 (7 bases). The CDR3 length is 16 residues. Germline V lookup: CDR1 SNHLY, CDR2 FYNNEI. Trimming removed 7 bases at V and 0 bases at J, with 19 bases between. The CDR3 nucleotides read TGTGCCAGCACCAAGAGGGGGGGTTCAAGCTCCTACGAGCAGTACGTC. This gives the protein CASTKRGGSSSYEQYV.

The chain combines TRBV9 with TRBJ2-1; 8 bases fit TRBD2. The junction had 1 base not matched to a gene; V was cut back by 2 bases and J by 0 bases. This CDR3 is 15 amino acids long. Per germline, CDR1 SGDLS and CDR2 YYNGEE. The CDR3 DNA follows: TGTGCCAGCAGCGTCGGACTAGCCTCCTACAATGAGCAGTTCTTC. Protein sequence: CASSVGLASYNEQFF.

The gene calls are TRBV7-2 and TRBJ1-2; D uncertain. Trimming took 1 base from V and 7 from J, leaving 16 bases between them. The germline V gene encodes CDR1 SGHTA and CDR2 FQGNSA. The CDR3 has 15 residues. The CDR3 spells CASSLVVTAERGYTF. CDR3 in DNA: TGTGCCAGCAGCTTAGTTGTCACGGCAGAGCGTGGCTACACCTTC.

The chain links TRBV2 to TRBJ2-5; a possible D gene is TRBD1 (6 bases). The CDR3 is made up of 14 amino acids. Germline loops: CDR1 SNHLY, CDR2 FYNNEI. Between the trimmed V and J ends, which lost 3 bases and 5 bases, there was a span of 13 bases. The CDR3 sequence is CASSDRLRGETQYF. The CDR3 DNA reads as TGTGCCAGCAGTGATAGGCTAAGGGGGGAGACCCAGTACTTC.

This clone was seen once. CDR3 sequence reads: CASSPDGGGAEAFF. In DNA, the CDR3 is TGTGCCAGCTCACCCGACGGCGGCGGTGCTGAAGCTTTCTTT. V gene TRBV18 combines with J gene TRBJ1-1; D is unresolved. The CDR3 contains 14 residues. Germline CDR1 is KGHSH and CDR2 is LQKENI. The ends were cut back, 3 bases at V and 6 bases at J, with 14 bases in the middle.

The V gene is TRBV5-4, the J gene TRBJ1-2, with 9 bases identical to TRBD1. The CDR3 runs 17 residues. Trimming removed 4 bases from V and 2 bases from J; junction bases left unmatched: 12. Germline V gene sequence: CDR1 SGHNT, CDR2 YYREEE (reference sequence). CDR3 region: CASSDRRTGAKNYGYTF. CDR3 DNA sequence: TGTGCCAGCAGCGACAGACGGACAGGGGCCAAAAACTATGGCTACACCTTC.

This clone was observed a single time. CDR3 sequence reads: CAWSNSRDRGTGELFF. CDR3 in DNA: TGTGCCTGGAGCAATTCCCGGGACAGGGGCACCGGGGAGCTGTTTTTT. This chain joins TRBV30 and TRBJ2-2; 10 bases agree with TRBD1. The CDR3 totals 16 residues. The germline V gene encodes CDR1 GTSNPN and CDR2 SVGIG (reference sequence). After removal of 3 bases from V and 4 bases from J, the junction contained 8 bases not matched to a gene.